This T cell receptor (beta chain) was profiled in a study of vaccination effects on CD4 cells after COVID-19 (dated by TCRdb to the early 2020s). Some background on the complete study: To identify antigen-specific CD4+ T cell clonotypes by their expansion, the ViraFEST assay first stimulated PBMC with viral peptide pools and then applied TCR sequencing. The study compared SARS-CoV-2 spike-specific CD4+ TCR repertoires before and after mRNA vaccination in COVID-19 convalescent patients and infection-naive vaccine recipients. Cultures from other donors in the study were sequenced with the Oncomine TCR Beta short-read assay on an Illumina iSeq 100. Post-vaccine samples across the study were collected a median of 72 days after the second dose, with a range of 14 to 241. Over 1.5 million PBMC per well were cultured with approximately 10 ug/ml peptides in IMDM containing around 4.6% human AB serum, about 9.7 IU/ml IL-2 and gentamicin. A total of 10 COVID-19 convalescent patients and several SARS-CoV-2-naive healthy vaccine recipients were included in the full study.

After less than 13 days of culture, CD4+ T cells were isolated with the EasySep CD4+ T cell isolation kit. Participants received two doses of either the BNT162b2 or the mRNA-1273 mRNA SARS-CoV-2 vaccine. Negative nucleocapsid antibody results before and after vaccination confirmed that the healthy vaccine recipients had no prior SARS-CoV-2 infection. Half of the culture medium was replaced with fresh IL-2-containing medium on days 3 and 7. Unless otherwise noted, each peptide stimulation condition was cultured in triplicate wells. Using Ficoll-Paque Plus gradient centrifugation, PBMC were separated from whole blood and then either used fresh or cryopreserved at -140C. The QIAamp micro DNA kit was used to extract genomic DNA from the cultured CD4+ T cells. Trimming takes 5 bases from V and 1 base from J, and the germline ends sit 14 bases apart. The germline V gene provides CDR1 ENHRY and CDR2 SYGVKD. From cysteine to phenylalanine, the CDR3 is 15 amino acids long. Left in the record is the CDR3 DNA by itself, 45 bases read in frame from the first base.

Library generation was performed with the immunoSEQ multiplex PCR assay. DNA from the cultured, isolated CD4+ T cells was subjected to TCR beta CDR3 sequencing. The source study handled its data this way. Non-productive TCR sequences were removed and reads were trimmed to the CDR3 region, keeping CDR3s of at least 7 amino acids. Antigen-specific clonotypes were identified with the MANAFEST web app by comparing expansion in peptide wells against reference cultures. For clones to be considered positive, expansion at FDR<0.05 versus reference and all other wells, an odds ratio above 5, and a frequency above 0.1% in two replicate wells were required. Cross-reactive clonotypes were defined as significantly expanded in SARS-CoV-2 spike wells and in at least one common cold coronavirus spike condition. Levenshtein distance calculated with the stringdist R package was used to assess CDR3 similarity, and unrooted trees were constructed with ape in R 3.6.1. The clones in this table, taken by TCRdb from immuneACCESS, are in-frame only. Not every clone is retained; where verified, under half of the shortfall comes from an unresolved V gene, and the cause of the rest is unknown. V, J and clone size were drawn from that table, and D and trimming were deduced from the DNA. The sample contains 66,000 or so clones, around 80% of them found a single time. About 2.5% of the sample is taken by the ten largest.

This clone showed up just once. Its antigen has not been determined. No much larger clonotype is one base removed from it; base qualities were not supplied. General conclusions and limits of the study: Among healthy vaccine recipients, nearly all vaccine-induced clones were SARS-CoV-2 mono-reactive, and only 1 of 255 was cross-reactive with common cold coronaviruses. The study was limited by a small number of convalescent patients and lacked early post-infection timepoints. Clones induced by infection and clones induced by vaccination both contracted markedly at late timepoints after vaccination, which fits with T cell responses waning over time.

This TCR came from a human donor who received a COVID-19 vaccine. The V gene is TRBV10-3 and the J gene is TRBJ1-1, and possibly TRBD1, on 6 matching bases. The material was CD4+ T cells from PBMCs cultured without peptide, obtained after COVID-19 vaccination. The CDR3 protein is CAISRGGGGNTEAFF. The DNA sequence is given as TGTGCCATCAGTCGGGGAGGGGGAGGGAACACTGAAGCTTTCTTT.